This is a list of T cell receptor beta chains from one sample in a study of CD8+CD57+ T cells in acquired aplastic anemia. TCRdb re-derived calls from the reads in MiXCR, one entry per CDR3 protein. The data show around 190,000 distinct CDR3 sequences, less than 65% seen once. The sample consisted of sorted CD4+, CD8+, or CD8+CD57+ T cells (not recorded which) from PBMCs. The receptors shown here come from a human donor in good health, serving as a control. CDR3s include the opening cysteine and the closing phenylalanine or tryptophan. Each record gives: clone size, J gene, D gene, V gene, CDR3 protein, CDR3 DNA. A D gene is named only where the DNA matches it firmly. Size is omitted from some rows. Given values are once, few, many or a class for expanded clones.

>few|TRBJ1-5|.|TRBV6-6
CASSYHGQNSNQPQHF
TGTGCCAGCAGTTACCACGGACAGAATAGCAATCAGCCCCAGCATTTT
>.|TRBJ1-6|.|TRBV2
CASKPGQINSPLHF
TGTGCCAGCAAGCCGGGACAAATCAATTCACCCCTCCACTTT
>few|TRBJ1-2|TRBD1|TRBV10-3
CAISESRDRGYGYTF
TGTGCCATCAGTGAGTCGAGGGACAGGGGCTATGGCTACACCTTC
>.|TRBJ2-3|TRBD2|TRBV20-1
CSATRTSGSWSTDTQYF
TGCAGTGCTACTAGGACTAGCGGGAGCTGGAGCACAGATACGCAGTATTTT
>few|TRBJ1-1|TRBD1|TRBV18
CASSPPSQGGAEAFF
TGTGCCAGCTCACCACCTAGTCAGGGGGGCGCAGAAGCTTTCTTT
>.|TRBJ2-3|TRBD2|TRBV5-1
CASSLGLALSTDTQYF
TGCGCCAGCAGCTTGGGACTAGCCCTTAGCACAGATACGCAGTATTTT
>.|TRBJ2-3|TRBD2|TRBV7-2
CASSFSGGKDTQYF
TGTGCCAGCAGCTTCTCCGGGGGGAAAGATACGCAGTATTTT
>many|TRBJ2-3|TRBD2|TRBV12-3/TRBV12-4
CASSGLAGGTDTQYF
TGTGCCAGCAGTGGACTAGCGGGGGGCACAGATACGCAGTATTTT
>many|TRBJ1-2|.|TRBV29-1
CSVDGGYTF
TGCAGCGTTGACGGGGGCTACACCTTC
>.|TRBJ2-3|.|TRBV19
CTSSRRTLGTDTQYF
TGTACCAGTAGTAGGAGGACATTAGGCACAGATACGCAGTATTTT
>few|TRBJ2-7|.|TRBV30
CAWSAGVYEQYF
TGTGCCTGGAGCGCAGGGGTATACGAGCAGTACTTC
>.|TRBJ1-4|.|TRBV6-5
CASSLSGGRGNEELFF
TGTGCCAGCAGTCTCAGTGGGGGGCGCGGTAATGAAGAACTGTTTTTT
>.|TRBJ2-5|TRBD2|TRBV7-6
CASSLVAAGEQYF
TGTGCCAGCAGCTTAGTCGCAGCGGGGGAACAGTACTTC
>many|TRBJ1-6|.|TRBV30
CAWTWGGPENSPLHF
TGTGCCTGGACGTGGGGGGGCCCCGAGAATTCACCCCTCCACTTT
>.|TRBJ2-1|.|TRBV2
CASTPGDNEQFF
TGTGCCAGCACCCCAGGGGACAATGAGCAGTTCTTC
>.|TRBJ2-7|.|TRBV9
CASSDLRDPYEQHF
TGTGCCAGCAGCGACTTAAGGGACCCCTACGAGCAGCACTTC
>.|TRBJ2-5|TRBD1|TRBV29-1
CSVYGDRGSRETQYF
TGCAGCGTTTATGGGGACAGGGGATCGAGAGAGACCCAGTACTTC